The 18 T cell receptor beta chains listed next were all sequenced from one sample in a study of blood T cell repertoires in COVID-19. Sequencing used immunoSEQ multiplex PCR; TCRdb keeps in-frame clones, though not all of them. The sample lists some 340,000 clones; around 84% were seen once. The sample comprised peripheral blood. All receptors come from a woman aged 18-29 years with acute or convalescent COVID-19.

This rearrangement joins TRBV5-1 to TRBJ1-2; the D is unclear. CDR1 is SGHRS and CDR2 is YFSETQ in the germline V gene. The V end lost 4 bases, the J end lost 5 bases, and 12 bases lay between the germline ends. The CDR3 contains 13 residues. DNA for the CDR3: TGCGCCAGCAGCACGGCGACTGTTTATGGCTACACCTTC. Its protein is CASSTATVYGYTF.

CDR3 residues: CASSGRQSTEAFF. CDR3 nucleotide sequence: TGTGCCAGCAGTGGGCGACAGAGCACTGAAGCTTTCTTT. This rearrangement joins TRBV2 to TRBJ1-1, with D perhaps TRBD1 (5 bases). The germline CDR1 and CDR2 sequences are SNHLY and FYNNEI. This CDR3 comprises 13 residues. Deletions cut 4 bases from V and 4 bases from J, with 10 bases between.

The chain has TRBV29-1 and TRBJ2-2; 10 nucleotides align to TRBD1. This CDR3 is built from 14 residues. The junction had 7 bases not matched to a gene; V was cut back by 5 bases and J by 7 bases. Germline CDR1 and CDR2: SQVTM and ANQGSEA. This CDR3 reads CSVRGQGDGGELFF. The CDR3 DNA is TGCAGCGTTCGAGGACAGGGGGATGGCGGGGAGCTGTTTTTT.

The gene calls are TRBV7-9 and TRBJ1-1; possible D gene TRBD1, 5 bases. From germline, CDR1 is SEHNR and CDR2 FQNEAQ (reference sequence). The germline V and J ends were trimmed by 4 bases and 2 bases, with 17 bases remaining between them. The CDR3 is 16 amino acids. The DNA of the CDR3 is TGTGCCAGCAGCTCCGCCCCGACAGCGACTAACACTGAAGCTTTCTTT. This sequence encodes CASSSAPTATNTEAFF.

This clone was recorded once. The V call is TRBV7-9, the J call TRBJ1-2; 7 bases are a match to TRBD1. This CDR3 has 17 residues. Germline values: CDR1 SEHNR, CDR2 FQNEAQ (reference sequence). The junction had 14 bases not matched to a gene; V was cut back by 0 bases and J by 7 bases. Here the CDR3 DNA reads TGTGCCAGCAGCTTAGCGGGACAGAGACTCCCCGGGGGTGGCTACACCTTC. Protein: CASSLAGQRLPGGGYTF. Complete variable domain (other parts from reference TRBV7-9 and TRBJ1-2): DTGVSQNPRHKITKRGQNVTFRCDPISEHNRLYWYRQTLGQGPEFLTYFQNEAQLEKSRLLSDRFSAERPKGSFSTLEIQRTEQGDSAMYLCASSLAGQRLPGGGYTFGSGTRLTVV.

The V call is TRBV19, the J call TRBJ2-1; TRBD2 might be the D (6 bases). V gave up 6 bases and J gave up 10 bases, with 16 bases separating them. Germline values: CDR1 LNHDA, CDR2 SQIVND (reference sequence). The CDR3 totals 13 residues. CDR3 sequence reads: CASRKKQAGEQFF. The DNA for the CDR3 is TGTGCCAGTAGGAAAAAACAGGCGGGAGAGCAGTTCTTC. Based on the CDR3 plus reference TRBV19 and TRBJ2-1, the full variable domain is DGGITQSPKYLFRKEGQNVTLSCEQNLNHDAMYWYRQDPGQGLRLIYYSQIVNDFQKGDIAEGYSVSREKKESFPLTVTSAQKNPTAFYLCASRKKQAGEQFFGPGTRLTVL.

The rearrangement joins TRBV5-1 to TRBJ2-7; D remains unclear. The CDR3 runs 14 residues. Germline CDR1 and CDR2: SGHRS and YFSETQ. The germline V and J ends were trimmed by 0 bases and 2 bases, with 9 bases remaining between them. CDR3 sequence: CASSLGHVTYEQYF. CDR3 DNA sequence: TGCGCCAGCAGCTTGGGACACGTAACCTACGAGCAGTACTTC. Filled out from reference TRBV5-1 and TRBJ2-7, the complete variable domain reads KAGVTQTPRYLIKTRGQQVTLSCSPISGHRSVSWYQQTPGQGLQFLFEYFSETQRNKGNFPGRFSGRQFSNSRSEMNVSTLELGDSALYLCASSLGHVTYEQYFGPGTRLTVT.

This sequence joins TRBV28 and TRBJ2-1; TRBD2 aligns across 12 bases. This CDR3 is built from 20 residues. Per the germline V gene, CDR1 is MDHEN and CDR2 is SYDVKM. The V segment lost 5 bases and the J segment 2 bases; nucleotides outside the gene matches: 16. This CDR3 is CASSRTLAGGIPLAYNEQFF. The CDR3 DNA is TGTGCCAGCAGTCGTACCCTAGCGGGAGGGATCCCCTTGGCCTACAATGAGCAGTTCTTC.

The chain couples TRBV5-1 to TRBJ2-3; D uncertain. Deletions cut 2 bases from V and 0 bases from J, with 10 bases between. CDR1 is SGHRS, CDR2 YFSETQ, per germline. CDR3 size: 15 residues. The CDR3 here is CASSLASSSTDTQYF. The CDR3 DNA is TGCGCCAGCAGCTTAGCCTCTTCTAGCACAGATACGCAGTATTTT.

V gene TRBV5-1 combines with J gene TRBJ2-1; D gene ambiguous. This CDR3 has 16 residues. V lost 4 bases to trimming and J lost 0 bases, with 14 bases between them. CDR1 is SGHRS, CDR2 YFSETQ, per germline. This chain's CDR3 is CASSLVGESSYNEQFF. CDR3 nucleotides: TGCGCCAGCAGCCTGGTCGGAGAGAGCTCCTACAATGAGCAGTTCTTC. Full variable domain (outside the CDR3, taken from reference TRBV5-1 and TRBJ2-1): KAGVTQTPRYLIKTRGQQVTLSCSPISGHRSVSWYQQTPGQGLQFLFEYFSETQRNKGNFPGRFSGRQFSNSRSEMNVSTLELGDSALYLCASSLVGESSYNEQFFGPGTRLTVL.

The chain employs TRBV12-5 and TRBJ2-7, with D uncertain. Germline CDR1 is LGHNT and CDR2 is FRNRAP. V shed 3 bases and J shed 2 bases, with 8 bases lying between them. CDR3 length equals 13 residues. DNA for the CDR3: TGTGCTAGTGGTTTAGGCGGAACCTACGAGCAGTACTTC. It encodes CASGLGGTYEQYF.

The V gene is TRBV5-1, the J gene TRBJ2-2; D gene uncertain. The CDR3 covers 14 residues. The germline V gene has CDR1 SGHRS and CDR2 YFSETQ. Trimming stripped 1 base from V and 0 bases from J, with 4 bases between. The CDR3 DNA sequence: TGCGCCAGCAGCTTGTATGCGAACACCGGGGAGCTGTTTTTT. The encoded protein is CASSLYANTGELFF.

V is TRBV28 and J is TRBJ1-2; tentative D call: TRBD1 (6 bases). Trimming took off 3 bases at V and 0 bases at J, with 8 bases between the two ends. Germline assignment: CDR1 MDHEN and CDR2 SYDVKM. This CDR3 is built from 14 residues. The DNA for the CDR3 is TGTGCCAGCAGTTTGCAGGGGTCTAACTATGGCTACACCTTC. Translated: CASSLQGSNYGYTF.

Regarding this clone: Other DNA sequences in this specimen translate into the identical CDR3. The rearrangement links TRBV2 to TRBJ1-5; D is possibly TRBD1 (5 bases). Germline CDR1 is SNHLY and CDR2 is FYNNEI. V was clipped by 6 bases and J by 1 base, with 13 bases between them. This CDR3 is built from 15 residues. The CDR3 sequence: CASRLTGDSNQPQHF. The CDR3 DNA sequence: TGTGCCAGCAGATTGACGGGGGACAGCAATCAGCCCCAGCATTTT.

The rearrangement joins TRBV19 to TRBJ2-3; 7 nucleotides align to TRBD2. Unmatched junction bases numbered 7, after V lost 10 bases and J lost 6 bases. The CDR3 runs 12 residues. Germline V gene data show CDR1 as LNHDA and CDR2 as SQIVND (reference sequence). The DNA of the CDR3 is TGTGCCACTATGACTAGCAGGGATACGCAGTATTTT. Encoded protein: CATMTSRDTQYF.

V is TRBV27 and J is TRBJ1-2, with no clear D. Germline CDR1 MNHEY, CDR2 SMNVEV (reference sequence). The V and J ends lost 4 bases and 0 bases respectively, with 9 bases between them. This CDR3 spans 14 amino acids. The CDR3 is CASSYVGTNYGYTF. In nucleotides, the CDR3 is TGTGCCAGCAGTTATGTCGGGACTAACTATGGCTACACCTTC.

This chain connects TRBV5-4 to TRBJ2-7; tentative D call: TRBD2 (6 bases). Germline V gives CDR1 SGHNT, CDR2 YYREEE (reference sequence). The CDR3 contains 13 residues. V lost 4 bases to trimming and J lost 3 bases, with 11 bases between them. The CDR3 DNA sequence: TGTGCCAGCAGCCCGGGAGAGTACTACGAGCAGTACTTC. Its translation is CASSPGEYYEQYF.

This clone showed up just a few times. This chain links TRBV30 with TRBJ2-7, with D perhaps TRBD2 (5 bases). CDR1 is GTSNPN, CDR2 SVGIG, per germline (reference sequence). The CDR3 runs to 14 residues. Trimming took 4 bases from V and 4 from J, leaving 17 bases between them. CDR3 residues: CAWTKKRDQYEQYF. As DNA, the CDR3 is TGTGCCTGGACAAAAAAGAGGGATCAGTACGAGCAGTACTTC.